A single sample gave rise to the 2 T cell receptor beta chains below, sequenced in a study of radiation and T cells in renal cell carcinoma. Noted time point: baseline pretreatment blood. As to treatment: 15 Gy SBRT to primary tumor, nephrectomy 4 weeks later. This table comes from immunoSEQ multiplex PCR, and its TCRdb copy is limited to in-frame clones, with some not included. The sample yields 130,000 to 150,000 clones, 70% to 90% seen once. The material was blood, obtained from a patient whose treatment included radiotherapy and nephrectomy. These receptors all stem from a woman between 50 and 59 years old with renal cell carcinoma.

V gene TRBV29-1 combines with J gene TRBJ1-1, with TRBD1 as a possible D gene (5 bases). Germline CDR1 SQVTM, CDR2 ANQGSEA. The CDR3 is 13 amino acids. Trimming left V 4 bases short and J 4 bases short, with 13 bases between. The DNA for the CDR3 is TGCAGCGTTGTGGAGGGGAGGGGCACTGAAGCTTTCTTT. Encoded protein: CSVVEGRGTEAFF.

This clone showed up just once. The rearrangement links TRBV19 to TRBJ2-7; TRBD2 might be the D (6 bases). This CDR3 is built from 15 residues. V lost 3 bases, J lost 0 bases, and 12 bases lay in between. Looked up from germline, CDR1 is LNHDA and CDR2 is SQIVND (reference sequence). DNA for the CDR3: TGTGCCAGTAGTATTAGGGCGGGAAGCTCCTACGAGCAGTACTTC. This translates into CASSIRAGSSYEQYF.